What follows describes a single T cell receptor (beta chain). The antigen is not known. This sample stems from a study of Ad26.COV2.S vaccination and SARS-CoV-2 variants. Study information: Ad26.COV2.S, an intramuscular injection, was given once or twice 56 days apart. Overall study findings and caveats: The study found higher spike-specific TCR breadth in vaccine than placebo recipients. Participants given vaccine showed non-spike TCR breadth similar to that of placebo recipients. Total responses of T cells may have been underestimated by the analyses of TCR breadth and depth.

The V gene lost 4 bases and the J gene lost 9 bases, with 6 bases spanning the gap. The CDR3 runs to 10 residues. TCRdb keeps only in-frame clones here, not all; method: immunoSEQ multiplex PCR. Found here are about 350,000 clones, 75% to 90% of them singletons; the top ten hold about 11%. Indicated treatment: roughly 18 received Ad26.COV2.S at low or high dose, single or two shots; a few received placebo; per-sample allocation not given. Samples came from day 63 after the first vaccine or placebo injection. J is TRBJ2-5 and V is TRBV23-1; weak D call: TRBD1 (5 bases). TRBV23-1 falls under the ORF class, with uncertain function. Sequences were derived from peripheral blood, sampled in a trial of Ad26.COV2.S vaccine versus placebo. This TCR was recovered from a person between 18 and 65 years old who received the Ad26.COV2.S COVID-19 vaccine or a placebo. The CDR3 sequence: CASSLGAQYF. The CDR3 coding sequence is TGCGCCAGCAGTCTAGGGGCCCAGTACTTC.